The 25 T cell receptor beta chains below were found in one sample sequenced in a study of blood T cell repertoires in COVID-19. The repertoire was sequenced with immunoSEQ multiplex PCR; TCRdb's copy has only in-frame clones and lacks some. The data show some 330,000 clones, with under 90% seen just once and less than 2% held by the top ten. Material for sequencing was peripheral blood. These receptors all stem from a woman in her twenties or thirties with COVID-19, enrolled during active disease.

This clone was seen once. This chain joins TRBV27 and TRBJ2-3, with 7 bases matching TRBD2. CDR3 length: 13 amino acids. With 1 base clipped from V and 6 bases from J, the junction kept 1 base outside the gene matches. In germline, CDR1 is MNHEY, CDR2 SMNVEV (reference sequence). The CDR3 sequence is CASSLFGGDTQYF. In DNA form, the CDR3 reads TGTGCCAGCAGTTTATTCGGGGGGGATACGCAGTATTTT.

The rearrangement uses TRBV6-5 and TRBJ1-1; D may be TRBD1 (6 bases). CDR1 is MNHEY and CDR2 is SVGAGI in the germline V gene. The V end was cut by 7 bases, the J end by 8 bases, with 14 bases between. The CDR3 loop spans 12 amino acids. The DNA of the CDR3 is TGTGCCAGCAATTCGGGGGGGCCAGAAGCTTTCTTT. This translates into CASNSGGPEAFF.

This chain uses TRBV19 with TRBJ2-1; 13 bases are shared with TRBD2. This CDR3 comprises 15 residues. V trimming: 6 bases; J trimming: 8 bases; junction bases outside the gene matches: 7. Germline assignment: CDR1 LNHDA and CDR2 SQIVND (reference sequence). CDR3 sequence (DNA): TGTGCCAGTAGCAAACTAGCGGGGGGGCCCTATGAGCAGTTCTTC. It is translated as CASSKLAGGPYEQFF. The variable domain in full, completed from reference TRBV19 and TRBJ2-1, reads DGGITQSPKYLFRKEGQNVTLSCEQNLNHDAMYWYRQDPGQGLRLIYYSQIVNDFQKGDIAEGYSVSREKKESFPLTVTSAQKNPTAFYLCASSKLAGGPYEQFFGPGTRLTVL.

This clone occurred a few times. This chain links TRBV4-1 with TRBJ1-6, with D maybe TRBD1 (5 bases). The germline V gene encodes CDR1 MGHRA and CDR2 YSYEKL. V lost 3 bases and J 7 bases, leaving 10 bases between the germline ends. The CDR3 is made up of 14 amino acids. The CDR3: CASSHSRANSPLHF. In DNA form, the CDR3 reads TGCGCCAGCAGCCACAGCAGGGCCAATTCACCCCTCCACTTT.

The chain couples TRBV4-3 to TRBJ1-1, with D possibly matching TRBD1 (5 bases). Germline V gene data show CDR1 as LGHNA and CDR2 as YSLEER. Trimming pared 4 bases from V and 0 bases from J, leaving 18 bases between. The CDR3 covers 17 residues. The CDR3 DNA reads as TGCGCCAGCAGCCCTGGGGCTTCTAAAGTGTTGAACACTGAAGCTTTCTTT. Translated: CASSPGASKVLNTEAFF.

The chain recombines TRBV5-6 with TRBJ1-2, with D possibly matching TRBD1 (6 bases). V gave up 1 base and J gave up 0 bases, with 10 bases separating them. CDR1 is SGHDT, CDR2 YYEEEE, per germline. This CDR3 is 15 amino acids long. DNA for the CDR3: TGTGCCAGCAGCTTGAGGCAGGGGTCTAACTATGGCTACACCTTC. Its protein is CASSLRQGSNYGYTF.

The chain is built from TRBV4-1 and TRBJ2-1; TRBD2 agrees at 9 bases. V shed 1 base and J 0 bases; nucleotides not matched to a gene: 13. CDR1 and CDR2 (germline): MGHRA, YSYEKL. This CDR3 region has 20 residues. The CDR3 loop reads CASSQGTGSGGPSSYNEQFF. CDR3 in DNA: TGCGCCAGCAGCCAAGGAACGGGTAGCGGGGGCCCCAGCTCCTACAATGAGCAGTTCTTC.

The CDR3 sequence is CASRTGRNSPLHF. The CDR3 DNA follows: TGTGCCAGCCGGACAGGGCGAAATTCACCCCTCCACTTT. This sequence joins TRBV6-5 and TRBJ1-6, with 8 bases that match TRBD1. This CDR3 has 13 residues. The V and J ends lost 8 bases and 7 bases, in that order; junction bases with no gene match: 4. The germline gives CDR1 MNHEY, CDR2 SVGAGI.

The sample holds one count of this clone. The chain carries TRBV9 and TRBJ1-1; a weak D match, TRBD1 (5 bases). The germline V gene encodes CDR1 SGDLS and CDR2 YYNGEE. The CDR3 is 14 residues long. V lost 2 bases and J 7 bases, leaving 15 bases between the germline ends. As DNA, the CDR3 is TGTGCCAGCAGCGTCGATTTAGGGGATGGTGAAGCTTTCTTT. This sequence encodes CASSVDLGDGEAFF.

The chain uses TRBV3-1 (or the pseudogene TRBV3-2) and TRBJ1-2, with D possibly matching TRBD1 (6 bases). The V end lost 4 bases, the J end lost 0 bases, and 12 bases lay between the germline ends. This CDR3 has 15 residues. The germline V gene has CDR1 LGHDT and CDR2 YNNKEL (reference sequence). The CDR3 DNA is TGTGCCAGCAGCCCGAAAAGGGACACTAACTATGGCTACACCTTC. Its protein product is CASSPKRDTNYGYTF.

V and J are TRBV11-2 and TRBJ2-1; 8 bases align to TRBD2. Germline assignment: CDR1 SGHAT and CDR2 FQNNGV. Trimming took 5 bases from V and 7 from J; bases not matched to a gene: 13. The CDR3 runs 16 residues. CDR3 DNA sequence: TGTGCCAGCAGCCCCGGGAGTAGCGGGGTTGGGAATGAGCAGTTCTTC. The encoded protein is CASSPGSSGVGNEQFF.

The rearrangement links TRBV19 to TRBJ1-1; possible D gene TRBD1, 5 bases. The CDR3 length is 14 residues. With 3 bases removed from V and 1 base from J, the gap between germline ends came to 9 bases. The germline gives CDR1 LNHDA, CDR2 SQIVND (reference sequence). The CDR3: CASSMWGANTEAFF. CDR3 DNA sequence: TGTGCCAGTAGTATGTGGGGCGCGAACACTGAAGCTTTCTTT.

V usage is TRBV28 and J usage is TRBJ1-6; D gene unclear. CDR1 is MDHEN, CDR2 SYDVKM, per germline. Deletions cut 6 bases from V and 12 bases from J, with 18 bases between. The CDR3 contains 14 residues. CDR3 protein: CASSRLGIQKPLHF. CDR3 bases: TGTGCCAGCAGCCGACTCGGGATTCAGAAACCCCTCCACTTT.

The chain has TRBV20-1 and TRBJ1-5, with 8 bases identical to TRBD1. The germline CDR1 and CDR2 sequences are DFQATT and SNEGSKA (reference sequence). V dropped 3 bases and J dropped 3; count of bases not matched to a gene: 4. This CDR3 has 14 amino acids. CDR3 sequence: CSASRTGNNQPQHF. As DNA, the CDR3 is TGCAGTGCTAGTCGGACAGGGAACAATCAGCCCCAGCATTTT.

V usage is TRBV9 and J usage is TRBJ1-1; 7 nucleotides agree with TRBD1. Germline trimming cut 4 bases from V and 0 bases from J; bases unmatched to any gene: 6. Germline values: CDR1 SGDLS, CDR2 YYNGEE. This CDR3 comprises 15 residues. DNA for the CDR3: TGTGCCAGCAGCCCCAGACAGGGCCTGAACACTGAAGCTTTCTTT. Its protein is CASSPRQGLNTEAFF.

The chain uses TRBV5-4 and TRBJ1-1, with D possibly TRBD1 on 5 matching bases. Germline assignment: CDR1 SGHNT and CDR2 YYREEE (reference sequence). The length of the CDR3 is 15 residues. Trimming stripped 1 base from V and 2 bases from J, with 12 bases between. The CDR3 is CASSLWAGTNTEAFF. CDR3 DNA: TGTGCCAGCAGCTTGTGGGCAGGGACTAACACTGAAGCTTTCTTT.

A word on this clone: Other DNA sequences within the sample encode an identical CDR3. CDR3 bases: TGTGCCAGCAGCTTAGTTGGGGGGCAAGAGACCCAGTACTTC. It translates to CASSLVGGQETQYF. The chain carries TRBV7-9 and TRBJ2-5; a possible D gene is TRBD2 (6 bases). The CDR3 extends over 14 amino acids. Germline assignment: CDR1 SEHNR and CDR2 FQNEAQ (reference sequence). V was shortened by 1 base and J by 2 bases, with 8 bases between the two germline ends.

J is TRBJ1-4 and V is TRBV7-9, with D possibly matching TRBD1 (5 bases). V was clipped by 6 bases and J by 5 bases, with 10 bases between them. The CDR3 contains 13 residues. Germline V CDR1 and CDR2: SEHNR, FQNEAQ (reference sequence). This CDR3 is CASRGVGNEKLFF. In DNA, the CDR3 is TGTGCCAGCAGAGGGGTGGGAAATGAAAAACTGTTTTTT.

Only one count was recorded for this clone. The chain recombines TRBV5-6 with TRBJ2-2; D is ambiguous. The CDR3 sequence is 15 residues long. CDR1 is SGHDT and CDR2 is YYEEEE in the germline V gene. The ends were cut back, 0 bases at V and 4 bases at J, with 10 bases in the middle. CDR3 sequence (DNA): TGTGCCAGCAGCTTGGCCGGGTCGGGCACCGGGGAGCTGTTTTTT. Translating it yields CASSLAGSGTGELFF.

This chain joins TRBV3-1 (or the pseudogene TRBV3-2) and TRBJ2-3; TRBD2 agrees at 8 bases. V gave up 7 bases and J gave up 6 bases; unmatched junction bases: 24. Germline CDR1 and CDR2: LGHDT and YNNKEL (reference sequence). The CDR3 contains 19 residues. The CDR3, as DNA: TGTGCCAGCACTAACCGGGAGGGGGGGAAGGTGCCATATACGGATACGCAGTATTTT. Its protein is CASTNREGGKVPYTDTQYF.

This rearrangement joins TRBV5-6 to TRBJ2-2; 7 nucleotides match TRBD1. V shed 0 bases, J shed 6 bases, and the junction held 5 bases outside the gene matches. CDR1 SGHDT and CDR2 YYEEEE come from the germline V gene. The CDR3 has 15 amino acids. The CDR3 region has the DNA TGTGCCAGCAGCTTGGTAGGGGGCCACGCCGGGGAGCTGTTTTTT. Amino acids: CASSLVGGHAGELFF. Full variable domain (remainder filled in from reference TRBV5-6 and TRBJ2-2): DAGVTQSPTHLIKTRGQQVTLRCSPKSGHDTVSWYQQALGQGPQFIFQYYEEEERQRGNFPDRFSGHQFPNYSSELNVNALLLGDSALYLCASSLVGGHAGELFFGEGSRLTVL.

V usage is TRBV13 and J usage is TRBJ1-2; no firm D call. This CDR3 is built from 14 residues. V was shortened by 3 bases and J by 2 bases, with 10 bases between the two germline ends. Germline values: CDR1 PRHDT, CDR2 FYEKMQ (reference sequence). CDR3 in DNA: TGTGCCAGCAGCTTTGTCCAGACAAACTATGGCTACACCTTC. This sequence encodes CASSFVQTNYGYTF.

The V gene is TRBV27, the J gene TRBJ1-2, with 7 bases fitting TRBD1. V gave up 1 base and J gave up 5 bases; unmatched junction bases: 13. There are 17 residues in the CDR3. CDR1 is MNHEY and CDR2 is SMNVEV in the germline V gene (reference sequence). CDR3 protein: CASSLLRQPDREYGYTF. The CDR3 coding sequence is TGTGCCAGCAGTTTATTGCGCCAACCCGACAGGGAATATGGCTACACCTTC.

The chain couples TRBV5-1 to TRBJ2-1, with a tentative D call TRBD1 (6 bases). Germline CDR1 is SGHRS and CDR2 is YFSETQ. Trimming cost V 0 bases and J 9 bases, with 13 bases left between them. This CDR3 has 14 residues. CDR3 nucleotide sequence: TGCGCCAGCAGCTTGGCACTGGGGGCGAGTGAGCAGTTCTTC. The encoded protein is CASSLALGASEQFF.

In nucleotides, the CDR3 is TGCAGCGTTGAGGGAGGGTACAATCAGCCCCAGCATTTT. As protein: CSVEGGYNQPQHF. The chain couples TRBV29-1 to TRBJ1-5; D uncertain. V was pared by 3 bases and J by 3 bases, with 9 bases between. CDR3 length: 13 residues. The germline gives CDR1 SQVTM, CDR2 ANQGSEA.